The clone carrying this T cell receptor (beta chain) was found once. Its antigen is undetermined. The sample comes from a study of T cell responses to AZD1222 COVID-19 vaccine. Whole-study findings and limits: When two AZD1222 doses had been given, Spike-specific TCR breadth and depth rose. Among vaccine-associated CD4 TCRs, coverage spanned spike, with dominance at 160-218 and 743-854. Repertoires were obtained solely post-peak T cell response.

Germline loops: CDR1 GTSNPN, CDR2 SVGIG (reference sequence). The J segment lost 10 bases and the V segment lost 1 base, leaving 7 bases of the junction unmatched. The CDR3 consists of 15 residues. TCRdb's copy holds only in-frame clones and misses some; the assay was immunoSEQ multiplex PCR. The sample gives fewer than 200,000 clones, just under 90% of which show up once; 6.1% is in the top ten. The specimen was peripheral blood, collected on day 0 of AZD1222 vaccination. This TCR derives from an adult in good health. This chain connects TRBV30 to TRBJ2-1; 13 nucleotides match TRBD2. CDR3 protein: CAWSATSGRAGEQFF. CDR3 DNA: TGTGCCTGGAGTGCAACTAGCGGGAGGGCCGGAGAGCAGTTCTTC.